This T cell receptor (beta chain) is from a study of siplizumab effects on memory and regulatory T cells. This clone was detected only a few times. Its target is unknown. In each sample, approximately 90,000 TCR templates were assayed. The data were produced by immunoSEQ multiplex PCR, yet TCRdb's version contains in-frame clones alone and is incomplete. The table shows approximately 100,000 clones, with around 95% occurring only once. Germline V gene sequence: CDR1 SGHAT, CDR2 FQNNGV. CDR3 length: 14 residues. The germline V and J ends were trimmed by 5 bases and 3 bases, with 13 bases remaining between them. The study's findings and limits: The diversity of naive T cells seemed greater than that of memory cells, and their alloresponse contribution seemed major. Naive versus memory phenotype went unassigned for roughly 75-96% of proliferating CD4+ or CD8+ clones.

This TCR was sampled from a human donor in good health. This chain links TRBV11-2 with TRBJ1-2, with D maybe TRBD1 (6 bases). Sequences were obtained from Tregs sorted from blood. CDR3 sequence reads: CASSPVDSYYGYTF. Written as DNA, the CDR3 is TGTGCCAGCAGCCCAGTGGACAGCTACTATGGCTACACCTTC.